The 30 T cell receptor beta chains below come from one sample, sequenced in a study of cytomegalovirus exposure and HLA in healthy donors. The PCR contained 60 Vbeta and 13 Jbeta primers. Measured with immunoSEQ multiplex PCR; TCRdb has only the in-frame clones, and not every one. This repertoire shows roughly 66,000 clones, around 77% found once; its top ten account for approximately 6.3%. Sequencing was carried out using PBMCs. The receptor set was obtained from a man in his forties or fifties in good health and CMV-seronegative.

CDR3 nucleotides: TGTGCCAGCAGTGATGGGTGGTTAGCGGGGATATTGGGCAATGAGCAGTTCTTC. Translated: CASSDGWLAGILGNEQFF. The V and J genes are TRBV2 and TRBJ2-1; TRBD2 aligns across 8 bases. The CDR3 consists of 18 residues. The junction had 16 bases not matched to a gene; V was cut back by 3 bases and J by 6 bases. CDR1 and CDR2 from the germline V gene are SNHLY and FYNNEI.

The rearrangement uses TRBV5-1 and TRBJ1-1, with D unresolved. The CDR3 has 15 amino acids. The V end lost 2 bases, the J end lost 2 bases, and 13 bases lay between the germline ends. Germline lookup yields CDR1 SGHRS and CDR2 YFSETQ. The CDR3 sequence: CASSFDNVGNTEAFF. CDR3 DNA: TGCGCCAGCAGCTTTGACAATGTAGGAAACACTGAAGCTTTCTTT.

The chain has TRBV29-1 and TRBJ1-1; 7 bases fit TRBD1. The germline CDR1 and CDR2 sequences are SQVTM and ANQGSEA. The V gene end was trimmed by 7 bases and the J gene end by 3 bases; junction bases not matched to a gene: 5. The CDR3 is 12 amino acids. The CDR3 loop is CSARQGDTEAFF. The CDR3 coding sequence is TGCAGCGCTCGACAGGGCGACACTGAAGCTTTCTTT. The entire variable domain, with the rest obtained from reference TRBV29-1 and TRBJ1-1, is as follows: SAVISQKPSRDICQRGTSLTIQCQVDSQVTMMFWYRQQPGQSLTLIATANQGSEATYESGFVIDKFPISRPNLTFSTLTVSNMSPEDSSIYLCSARQGDTEAFFGQGTRLTVV.

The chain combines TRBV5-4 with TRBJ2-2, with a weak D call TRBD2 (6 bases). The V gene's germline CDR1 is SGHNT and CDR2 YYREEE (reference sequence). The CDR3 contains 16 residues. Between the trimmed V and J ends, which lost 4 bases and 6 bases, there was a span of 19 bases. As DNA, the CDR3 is TGTGCCAGCAGCGTGGGTGGAGGGTTGGTTTCCGGGGAGCTGTTTTTT. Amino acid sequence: CASSVGGGLVSGELFF.

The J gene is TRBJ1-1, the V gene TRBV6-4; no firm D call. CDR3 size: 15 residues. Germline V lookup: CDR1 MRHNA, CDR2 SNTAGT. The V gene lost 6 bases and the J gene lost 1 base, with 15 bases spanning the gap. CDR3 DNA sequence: TGTGCCAGCAGACTCCGCGCGGGCCCGAACACTGAAGCTTTCTTT. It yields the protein CASRLRAGPNTEAFF.

CDR3 sequence reads: CASSLIGTRNTEAFF. CDR3 DNA sequence: TGTGCCAGCAGCTTGATTGGCACCCGGAACACTGAAGCTTTCTTT. The V gene is TRBV5-4, the J gene TRBJ1-1; no clear D. Germline values: CDR1 SGHNT, CDR2 YYREEE (reference sequence). The CDR3 consists of 15 residues. The V end was cut by 1 base, the J end by 1 base, with 11 bases between.

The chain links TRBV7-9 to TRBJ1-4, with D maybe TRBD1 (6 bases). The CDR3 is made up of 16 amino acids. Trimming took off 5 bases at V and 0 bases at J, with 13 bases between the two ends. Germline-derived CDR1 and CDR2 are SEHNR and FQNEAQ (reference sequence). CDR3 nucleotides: TGTGCCAGCAGCGCAACAGGGACGGCAACTAATGAAAAACTGTTTTTT. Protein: CASSATGTATNEKLFF. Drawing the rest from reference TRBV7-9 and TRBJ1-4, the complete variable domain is DTGVSQNPRHKITKRGQNVTFRCDPISEHNRLYWYRQTLGQGPEFLTYFQNEAQLEKSRLLSDRFSAERPKGSFSTLEIQRTEQGDSAMYLCASSATGTATNEKLFFGSGTQLSVL.

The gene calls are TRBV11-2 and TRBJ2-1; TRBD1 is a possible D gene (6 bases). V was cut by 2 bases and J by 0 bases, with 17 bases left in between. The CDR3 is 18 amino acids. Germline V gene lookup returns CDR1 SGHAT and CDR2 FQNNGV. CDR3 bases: TGTGCCAGCAGCTTACCTTTTTCGGGACAACGCTCCTACAATGAGCAGTTCTTC. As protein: CASSLPFSGQRSYNEQFF. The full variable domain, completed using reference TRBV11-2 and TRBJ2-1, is EAGVAQSPRYKIIEKRQSVAFWCNPISGHATLYWYQQILGQGPKLLIQFQNNGVVDDSQLPKDRFSAERLKGVDSTLKIQPAKLEDSAVYLCASSLPFSGQRSYNEQFFGPGTRLTVL.

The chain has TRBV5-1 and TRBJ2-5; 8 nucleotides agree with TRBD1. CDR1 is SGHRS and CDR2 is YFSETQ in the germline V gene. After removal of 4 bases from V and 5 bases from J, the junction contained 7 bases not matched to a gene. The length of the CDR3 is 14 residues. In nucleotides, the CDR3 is TGCGCCAGCAGCGGGGGACAGGTCTGGGAGACCCAGTACTTC. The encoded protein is CASSGGQVWETQYF.

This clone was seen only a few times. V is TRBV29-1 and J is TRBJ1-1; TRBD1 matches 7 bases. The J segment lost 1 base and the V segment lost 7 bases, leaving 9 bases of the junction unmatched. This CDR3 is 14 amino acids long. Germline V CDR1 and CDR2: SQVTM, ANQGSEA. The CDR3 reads CSANPGQTNTEAFF. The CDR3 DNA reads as TGCAGCGCCAATCCGGGACAGACGAACACTGAAGCTTTCTTT.

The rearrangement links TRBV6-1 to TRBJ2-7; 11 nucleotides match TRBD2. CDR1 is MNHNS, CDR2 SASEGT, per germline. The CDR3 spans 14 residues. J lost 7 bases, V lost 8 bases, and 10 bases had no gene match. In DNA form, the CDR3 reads TGTGCCAGCCACCTTAGCGGGGGGGCAAGGGAGCAGTACTTC. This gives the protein CASHLSGGAREQYF.

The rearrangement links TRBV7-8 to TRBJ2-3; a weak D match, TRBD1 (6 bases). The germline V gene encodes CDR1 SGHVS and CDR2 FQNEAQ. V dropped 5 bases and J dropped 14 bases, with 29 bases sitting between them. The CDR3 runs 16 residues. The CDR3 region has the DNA TGTGCCAGCAGCCTAAAAACAGGGACGGGCCGGTTCATGTTGTATTTT. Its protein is CASSLKTGTGRFMLYF.

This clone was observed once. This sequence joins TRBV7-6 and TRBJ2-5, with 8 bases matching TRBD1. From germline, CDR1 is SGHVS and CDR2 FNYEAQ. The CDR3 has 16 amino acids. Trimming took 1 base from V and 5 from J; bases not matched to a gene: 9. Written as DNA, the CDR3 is TGTGCCAGCAGCTTAGGTTTTCGGACAGGGATGGAGACCCAGTACTTC. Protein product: CASSLGFRTGMETQYF.

The CDR3 protein is CASSELFGGIANTEAFF. As DNA, the CDR3 is TGTGCCAGCAGTGAATTGTTTGGCGGAATCGCGAACACTGAAGCTTTCTTT. The genes are TRBV2 and TRBJ1-1; no firm D call. The CDR3 spans 17 residues. CDR1 is SNHLY and CDR2 is FYNNEI in the germline V gene. The V and J ends lost 2 bases and 1 base respectively, with 17 bases between them.

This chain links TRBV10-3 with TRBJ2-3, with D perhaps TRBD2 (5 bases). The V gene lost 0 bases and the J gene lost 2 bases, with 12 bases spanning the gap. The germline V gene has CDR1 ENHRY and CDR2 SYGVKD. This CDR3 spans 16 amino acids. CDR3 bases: TGTGCCATCAGTGAGTCGATTACTAGGACCACAGATACGCAGTATTTT. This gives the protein CAISESITRTTDTQYF.

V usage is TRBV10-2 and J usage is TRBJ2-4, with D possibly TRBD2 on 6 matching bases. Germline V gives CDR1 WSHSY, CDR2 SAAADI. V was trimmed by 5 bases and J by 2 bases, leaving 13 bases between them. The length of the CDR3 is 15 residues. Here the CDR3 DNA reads TGCGCCAGCAGTCGGGAGAGTCCGTCCAAAAACATTCAGTACTTC. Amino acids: CASSRESPSKNIQYF.

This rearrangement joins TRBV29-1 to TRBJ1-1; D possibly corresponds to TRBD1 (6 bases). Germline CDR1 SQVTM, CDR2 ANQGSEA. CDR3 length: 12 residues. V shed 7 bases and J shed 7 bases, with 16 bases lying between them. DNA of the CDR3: TGCAGCGCCAACCGGGACAAAGATGAAGCTTTCTTT. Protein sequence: CSANRDKDEAFF.

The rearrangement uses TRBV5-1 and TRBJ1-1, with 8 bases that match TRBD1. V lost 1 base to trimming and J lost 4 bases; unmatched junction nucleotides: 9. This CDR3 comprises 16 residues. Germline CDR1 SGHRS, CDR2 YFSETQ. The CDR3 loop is CASSLRPTGETTEAFF. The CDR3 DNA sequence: TGCGCCAGCAGCTTGCGGCCGACAGGGGAAACCACTGAAGCTTTCTTT.

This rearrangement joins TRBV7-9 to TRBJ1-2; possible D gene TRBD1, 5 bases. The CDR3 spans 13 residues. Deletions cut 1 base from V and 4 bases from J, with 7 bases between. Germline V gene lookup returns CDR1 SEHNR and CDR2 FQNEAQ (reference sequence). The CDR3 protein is CASSLGRAYGYTF. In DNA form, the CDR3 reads TGTGCCAGCAGCTTAGGCAGGGCCTATGGCTACACCTTC.

CDR3 amino acids: CASSIRQGGTDTQYF. CDR3 in DNA: TGTGCCAGTAGTATCCGACAGGGGGGAACAGATACGCAGTATTTT. This chain links TRBV19 with TRBJ2-3; 9 bases match TRBD1. The CDR3 runs 15 residues. From germline, CDR1 is LNHDA and CDR2 SQIVND (reference sequence). J gave up 3 bases and V 3 bases, and 4 bases lay outside the gene matches.

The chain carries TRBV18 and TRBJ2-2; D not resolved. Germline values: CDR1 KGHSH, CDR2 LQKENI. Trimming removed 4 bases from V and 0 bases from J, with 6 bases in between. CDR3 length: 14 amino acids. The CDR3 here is CASSRDTNTGELFF. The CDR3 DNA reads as TGTGCCAGCTCACGAGACACGAACACCGGGGAGCTGTTTTTT.

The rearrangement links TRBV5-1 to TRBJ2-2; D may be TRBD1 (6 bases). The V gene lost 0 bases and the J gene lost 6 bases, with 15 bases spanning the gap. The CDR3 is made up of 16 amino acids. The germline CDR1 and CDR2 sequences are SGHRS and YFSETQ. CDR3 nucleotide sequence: TGCGCCAGCAGCTTGGCAGGGGACACCATAGCCGGGGAGCTGTTTTTT. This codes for CASSLAGDTIAGELFF.

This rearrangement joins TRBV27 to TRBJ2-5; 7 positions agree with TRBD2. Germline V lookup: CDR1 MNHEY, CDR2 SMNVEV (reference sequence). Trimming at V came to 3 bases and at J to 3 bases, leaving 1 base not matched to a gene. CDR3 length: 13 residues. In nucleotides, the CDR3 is TGTGCCAGCAGTTTGGGGGGGGAAGAGACCCAGTACTTC. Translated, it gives CASSLGGEETQYF.

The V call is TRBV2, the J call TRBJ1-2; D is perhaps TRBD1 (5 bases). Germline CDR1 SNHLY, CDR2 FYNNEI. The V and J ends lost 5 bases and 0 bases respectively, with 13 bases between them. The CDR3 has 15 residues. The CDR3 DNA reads TGTGCCAGCAGTACCCGACAGAACTCTAACTATGGCTACACCTTC. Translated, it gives CASSTRQNSNYGYTF.

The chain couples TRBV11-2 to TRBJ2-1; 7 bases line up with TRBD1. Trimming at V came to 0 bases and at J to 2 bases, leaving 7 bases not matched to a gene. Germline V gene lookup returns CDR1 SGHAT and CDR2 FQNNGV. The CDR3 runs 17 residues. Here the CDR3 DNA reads TGTGCCAGCAGCTTAGATCTAGGGCAGGGGGCCTACAATGAGCAGTTCTTC. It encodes CASSLDLGQGAYNEQFF.

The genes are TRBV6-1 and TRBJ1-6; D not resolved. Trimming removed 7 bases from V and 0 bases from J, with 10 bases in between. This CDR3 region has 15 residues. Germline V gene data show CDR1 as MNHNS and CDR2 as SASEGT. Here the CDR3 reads CASILQSSYNSPLHF. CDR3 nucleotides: TGTGCCAGCATCTTACAGAGCTCCTATAATTCACCCCTCCACTTT.

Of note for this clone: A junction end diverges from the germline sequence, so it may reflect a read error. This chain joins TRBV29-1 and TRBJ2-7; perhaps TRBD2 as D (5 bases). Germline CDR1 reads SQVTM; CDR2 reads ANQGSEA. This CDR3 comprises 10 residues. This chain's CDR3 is CSVDYYGQYF. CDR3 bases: TGCAGCGTAGACTATTACGGGCAGTACTTC.

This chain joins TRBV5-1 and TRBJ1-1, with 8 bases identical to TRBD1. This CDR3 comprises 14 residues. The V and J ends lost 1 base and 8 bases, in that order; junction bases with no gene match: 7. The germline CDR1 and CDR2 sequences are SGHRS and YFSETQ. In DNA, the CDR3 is TGCGCCAGCAGCTTGACCGGGACAGGCCTGGAAGCTTTCTTT. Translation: CASSLTGTGLEAFF. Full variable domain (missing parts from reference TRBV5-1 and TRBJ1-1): KAGVTQTPRYLIKTRGQQVTLSCSPISGHRSVSWYQQTPGQGLQFLFEYFSETQRNKGNFPGRFSGRQFSNSRSEMNVSTLELGDSALYLCASSLTGTGLEAFFGQGTRLTVV.

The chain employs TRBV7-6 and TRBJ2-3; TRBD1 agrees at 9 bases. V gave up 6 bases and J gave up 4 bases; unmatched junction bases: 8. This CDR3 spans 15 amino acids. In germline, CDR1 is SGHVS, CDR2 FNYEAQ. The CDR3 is CASSRTGEYADTQYF. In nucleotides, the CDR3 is TGTGCCAGCAGTCGGACAGGGGAGTACGCAGATACGCAGTATTTT. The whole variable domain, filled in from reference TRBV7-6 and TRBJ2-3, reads GAGVSQSPRYKVTKRGQDVALRCDPISGHVSLYWYRQALGQGPEFLTYFNYEAQQDKSGLPNDRFSAERPEGSISTLTIQRTEQRDSAMYRCASSRTGEYADTQYFGPGTRLTVL.

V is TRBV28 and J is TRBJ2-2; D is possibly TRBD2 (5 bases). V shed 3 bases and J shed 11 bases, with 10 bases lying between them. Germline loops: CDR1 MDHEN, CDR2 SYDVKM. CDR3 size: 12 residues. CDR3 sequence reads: CASSFTGRELFF. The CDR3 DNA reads TGTGCCAGCAGTTTCACGGGGAGAGAGCTGTTTTTT.